These 9 T cell receptor beta chains were all obtained from the same sample, sequenced in a study of response to subunit inactivated influenza vaccine. TCRdb analysed the RT-PCR reads with MiXCR anew, one entry per CDR3 protein. The table lists around 750,000 distinct CDR3 sequences, over 20% of them singletons. The starting material was PBMCs from blood, obtained more than 4 days after vaccination. The receptors come from a man over 45 who received an inactivated influenza vaccine.

This clonotype showed up just a few times. The chain has TRBV10-3 and TRBJ2-7, with D possibly matching TRBD1 (5 bases). The CDR3 contains 12 residues. In germline, CDR1 is ENHRY, CDR2 SYGVKD. The CDR3 sequence is CAIGQSFYEQYF. CDR3 bases: TGTGCAATTGGACAAAGTTTCTACGAGCAGTACTTC.

The chain links TRBV20-1 to TRBJ2-4, with 10 positions matching TRBD1. Trimming took 1 base from V and 4 from J; bases not matched to a gene: 1. Germline values: CDR1 DFQATT, CDR2 SNEGSKA (reference sequence). The CDR3 spans 14 residues. CDR3 region: CSARAGQGKNIQYF. CDR3 DNA sequence: TGCAGTGCTAGAGCGGGACAGGGGAAAAACATTCAGTACTTC.

This chain uses TRBV12-3 or TRBV12-4 with TRBJ2-7; possible D gene TRBD2, 7 bases. V lost 7 bases and J lost 6, with 22 bases in between. This CDR3 is built from 15 residues. The CDR3 DNA reads TGTGCCAGCACCCTGATTGGGGGGGGCCAGGGCGAGCAGTACTTC. Translation: CASTLIGGGQGEQYF.

The table lists this clonotype with a few counts. The gene calls are TRBV20-1 and TRBJ2-3, with D tentatively TRBD2 (6 bases). Per the germline V gene, CDR1 is DFQATT and CDR2 is SNEGSKA (reference sequence). The V end was cut by 3 bases, the J end by 4 bases, with 11 bases between. This CDR3 spans 13 amino acids. The CDR3 reads CSASPGSSDTQYF. Written as DNA, the CDR3 is TGCAGTGCTAGCCCCGGGAGTTCAGATACGCAGTATTTT.

This clonotype was seen ten or more times. CDR3 in DNA: TGCAGTGCCAATCATCCGCTCCAGGGCAACTTGAACACTGAAGCTTTCTTT. Translated, it gives CSANHPLQGNLNTEAFF. V and J are TRBV20-1 and TRBJ1-1; possible D gene TRBD1, 5 bases. Germline-derived CDR1 and CDR2 are DFQATT and SNEGSKA (reference sequence). The V and J ends lost 6 bases and 0 bases respectively, with 23 bases between them. The length of the CDR3 is 17 residues.

V usage is TRBV7-2 and J usage is TRBJ2-7; unclear D gene. The CDR3 has 12 amino acids. Trimming removed 6 bases at V and 4 bases at J, with 10 bases between. Per germline, CDR1 SGHTA and CDR2 FQGNSA. The CDR3 loop is CASSEMGYEQYF. In nucleotides, the CDR3 is TGTGCCAGCAGTGAAATGGGATACGAGCAGTACTTC.

The CDR3 sequence: CSVAWVKGLATYNEQFF. CDR3 nucleotide sequence: TGCAGCGTCGCCTGGGTGAAGGGACTAGCGACCTACAATGAGCAGTTCTTC. The chain has TRBV29-1 and TRBJ2-1; 10 nucleotides match TRBD2. V was clipped by 6 bases and J by 2 bases; unmatched bases: 13. Germline CDR1 is SQVTM and CDR2 is ANQGSEA. The CDR3 is 17 amino acids.

The chain recombines TRBV6-2 or TRBV6-3 with TRBJ2-5, with D uncertain. This CDR3 contains 12 residues. Germline V CDR1 and CDR2: MNHEY, SVGEGT. V gave up 7 bases and J gave up 1 base, with 7 bases separating them. This CDR3 reads CASTSGQETQYF. The CDR3 DNA is TGTGCCAGCACGAGTGGCCAAGAGACCCAGTACTTC.

This clonotype has more than one count but fewer than ten. The J gene is TRBJ2-2, the V gene TRBV6-1; possibly TRBD2 for D (6 bases). Germline loops: CDR1 MNHNS, CDR2 SASEGT. The ends were cut back, 10 bases at V and 4 bases at J, with 16 bases in the middle. The CDR3 spans 14 residues. The CDR3 is CATWGDLFTGELFF. CDR3 nucleotides: TGTGCCACCTGGGGGGATCTATTCACCGGGGAGCTGTTTTTT.